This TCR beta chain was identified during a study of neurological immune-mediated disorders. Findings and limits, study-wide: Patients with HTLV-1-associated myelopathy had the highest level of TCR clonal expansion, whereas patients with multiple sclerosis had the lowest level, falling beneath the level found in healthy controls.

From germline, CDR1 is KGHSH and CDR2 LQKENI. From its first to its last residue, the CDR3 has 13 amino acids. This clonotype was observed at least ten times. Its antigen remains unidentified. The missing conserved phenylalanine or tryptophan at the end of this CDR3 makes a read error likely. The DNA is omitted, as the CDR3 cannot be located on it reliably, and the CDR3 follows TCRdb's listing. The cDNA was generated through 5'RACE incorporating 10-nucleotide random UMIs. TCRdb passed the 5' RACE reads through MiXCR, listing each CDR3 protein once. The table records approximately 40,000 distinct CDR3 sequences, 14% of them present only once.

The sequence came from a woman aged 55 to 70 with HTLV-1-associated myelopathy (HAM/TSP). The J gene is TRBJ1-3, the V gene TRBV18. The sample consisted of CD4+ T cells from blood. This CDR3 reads CASSDQWSSVTGL.